These T cell receptor beta chains were read from a single sample in a study of blood T cell repertoires in COVID-19. The assay was immunoSEQ multiplex PCR, and TCRdb's table has in-frame clones only and misses some. The sample holds fewer than 350,000 clones, 85% seen once. Sequenced sample: PBMCs or T cells enriched from blood (not recorded which). All receptors derive from a woman aged 45-65 years who had recovered from COVID-19. CDR3s include the opening cysteine and the closing phenylalanine or tryptophan. Fields, in order: J gene, V gene, clone size, D gene, CDR3 DNA, CDR3 protein. D genes are given only for firm matches. For some rows the clone size is stated as once, few or many, or as a class when expanded; others skip it.

TRBJ1-1	TRBV10-3	-	-	TGTGCCATCAGGGCTAACACAGGGAACACTGAAGCTTTCTTT	CAIRANTGNTEAFF
TRBJ1-4	TRBV7-6	-	-	TGTGCCAGCAGCCCCGGACTCCCAGAAAATGAAAAACTGTTTTTT	CASSPGLPENEKLFF
TRBJ1-5	TRBV18	-	-	TGTGCCAGCTCATCGCAGGGAGGAATTCAGCCCCAGCATTTT	CASSSQGGIQPQHF
TRBJ1-5	TRBV3-1/TRBV3-2	-	-	TGTGCCAGCAGCCAAGATCACGACAGTAATCAGCCCCAGCATTTT	CASSQDHDSNQPQHF
TRBJ1-2	TRBV5-6	-	TRBD1	TGTGCCAGCAGCTCTGGACAGGCCGGGGGCTACACCTTC	CASSSGQAGGYTF
TRBJ1-5	TRBV2	-	TRBD1	TGTGCCAGCAGCCCAACAGGGGGCATTCAGCCCCAGCATTTT	CASSPTGGIQPQHF
TRBJ2-1	TRBV12-3/TRBV12-4	-	-	TGTGCCAGCAGGTCCCCCAGGGGCGAGCAGTTCTTC	CASRSPRGEQFF
TRBJ2-7	TRBV5-1	-	TRBD2	TGCGCCAGCAGCATAGCGGGGACCTACGAGCAGTACTTC	CASSIAGTYEQYF
TRBJ1-1	TRBV18	few	-	TGTGCCAGCTCGGACGGAGCAGGGGTCGGGACTGAAGCTTTCTTT	CASSDGAGVGTEAFF
TRBJ2-7	TRBV6-5	-	TRBD1	TGTGCCATACTCCCGGGACAGAACTACGAGCAGTACTTC	CAILPGQNYEQYF
TRBJ2-2	TRBV7-2	once	-	TGTGCCAGCAGAAACGGACAGAGAAGGACCGGGGAGCTGTTTTTT	CASRNGQRRTGELFF
TRBJ2-5	TRBV5-1	-	-	TGCGCCAGCGGTCCCCAAGGGGCCAGCTTTCAAGAGACCCAGTACTTC	CASGPQGASFQETQYF
TRBJ1-2	TRBV12-3/TRBV12-4	-	TRBD1	TGTGCCAGCAGTCTGGACAGGGTTGCTGGCTACACCTTC	CASSLDRVAGYTF
TRBJ2-5	TRBV24-1	-	-	TGTGCCACCAGTGACCCGGGCTACGGGGGAGAGACCCAGTACTTC	CATSDPGYGGETQYF
TRBJ2-5	TRBV5-4	-	-	TGTGCCAGCAGCCTCCTGGGGCAGGGACAAGAGACCCAGTACTTC	CASSLLGQGQETQYF
TRBJ1-3	TRBV5-6	-	-	TGTGCCAGCAGCTTCCGGGGCAGGGGAAGAGACACCATATATTTT	CASSFRGRGRDTIYF
TRBJ2-4	TRBV12-3/TRBV12-4	-	TRBD1	TGTGCCAGCAGTTTAAACAGGGGTGACATTCAGTACTTC	CASSLNRGDIQYF
TRBJ1-1	TRBV24-1	-	TRBD1	TGTGCCACCAGTGTAGGGGGCTCGAACACTGAAGCTTTCTTT	CATSVGGSNTEAFF
TRBJ2-1	TRBV12-3/TRBV12-4	-	-	TGTGCCAGCAGTTACACCGTACAGCAGTTCTTC	CASSYTVQQFF
TRBJ2-5	TRBV5-1	-	TRBD2	TGCGCCAGCAGCTTGCGAGTTAGCGGGTCCCAAGAGACCCAGTACTTC	CASSLRVSGSQETQYF
TRBJ1-6	TRBV2	-	TRBD1	TGTGCCAGCAAAGGGACAGGGGGATCACCCCTCCACTTT	CASKGTGGSPLHF
TRBJ1-1	TRBV19	-	TRBD1	TGTGCCAGTACCACGACAGGGGAGATCAGTCGAGCTTTCTTT	CASTTTGEISRAFF
TRBJ2-7	TRBV28	few	-	TGTGCCGTAGGACAAGGACCCTACGAGCAGTACTTC	CAVGQGPYEQYF
TRBJ1-5	TRBV2	-	-	TGTGCCAGCAGTGAAGTGTATAGCAATCAGCCCCAGCATTTT	CASSEVYSNQPQHF
TRBJ1-4	TRBV5-6	once	-	TGTGCCAGCAGCGCGTACAGGGTCACCTTGGCAACTAATGAAAAACTGTTTTTT	CASSAYRVTLATNEKLFF
TRBJ2-1	TRBV27	-	TRBD2	TGTGCCAGCCGCCGGGGGGATGAGCAGTTCTTC	CASRRGDEQFF
TRBJ2-3	TRBV5-1	-	TRBD1	TGCGCCAGCAGCGTAGCCAGACAGGGTCTAAGCACAGATACGCAGTATTTT	CASSVARQGLSTDTQYF
TRBJ1-1	TRBV11-2	-	-	TGTGCCAGCAGCCTAGGCACCTATGAACCGAACCCTGAAGCTTTCTTT	CASSLGTYEPNPEAFF
TRBJ2-1	TRBV19	-	TRBD2	TGTGCCAGTAGTGACCCGGGACAGGGGGGACTAGCGGGACGTTACAATGAGCAGTTCTTC	CASSDPGQGGLAGRYNEQFF
TRBJ1-2	TRBV3-1/TRBV3-2	-	-	TGTGCCAGCAGCTATACAGGGTTACGAGGCTACACCTTC	CASSYTGLRGYTF
TRBJ2-7	TRBV7-2	-	TRBD2	TGTGCCAGCAGCTTAGGGAGGGCGGGGGGCTCCTACGAGCAGTACTTC	CASSLGRAGGSYEQYF
TRBJ1-4	TRBV7-9	-	TRBD1	TGTGCCAGCAACCCGGGACAGGGGGATGAAAAACTGTTTTTT	CASNPGQGDEKLFF
TRBJ1-6	TRBV4-1	few	TRBD1	TGCGCCAGCAGCGGGGACAGGGGCTGGGATTCACCCCTCCACTTT	CASSGDRGWDSPLHF
TRBJ2-1	TRBV5-1	-	-	TGCGCCAGCAGCTTGATTTCGGGGTCCTCCTACAATGAGCAGTTCTTC	CASSLISGSSYNEQFF
TRBJ2-5	TRBV6-5	once	-	TGTGCCAGCAAGGCGGGCAGCCAAGAGACCCAGTACTTC	CASKAGSQETQYF
TRBJ1-5	TRBV14	few	TRBD1	TGTGCCAGCAGCCAAGATCATACAGGGGGCTGCGATCAGCCCCAGCATTTT	CASSQDHTGGCDQPQHF
TRBJ1-1	TRBV18	-	-	TGTGCCAGCTCACTTCAGGAGAACACTGAAGCTTTCTTT	CASSLQENTEAFF
TRBJ2-3	TRBV11-2	-	TRBD2	TGTGCCAGCAGTCGTAGCGGGGCTAGCACAGATACGCAGTATTTT	CASSRSGASTDTQYF
TRBJ2-7	TRBV6-5	once	-	TGTGCCGCCTCGACAGGGAGGTCCTACGAGCAGTACTTC	CAASTGRSYEQYF
TRBJ2-7	TRBV30	few	-	TGTGCCTGGACGCCCGACGGGACCTACGAGCAGTACTTC	CAWTPDGTYEQYF
TRBJ2-1	TRBV4-1	-	TRBD2	TGCGCCAGCAGCCATCCAGCGGGGGGGAATGAGCAGTTCTTC	CASSHPAGGNEQFF
TRBJ2-7	TRBV5-1	-	TRBD2	TGCGCCAGCAGTTCAGCAAGCGGGGGGCCCTACGAGCAGTACTTC	CASSSASGGPYEQYF